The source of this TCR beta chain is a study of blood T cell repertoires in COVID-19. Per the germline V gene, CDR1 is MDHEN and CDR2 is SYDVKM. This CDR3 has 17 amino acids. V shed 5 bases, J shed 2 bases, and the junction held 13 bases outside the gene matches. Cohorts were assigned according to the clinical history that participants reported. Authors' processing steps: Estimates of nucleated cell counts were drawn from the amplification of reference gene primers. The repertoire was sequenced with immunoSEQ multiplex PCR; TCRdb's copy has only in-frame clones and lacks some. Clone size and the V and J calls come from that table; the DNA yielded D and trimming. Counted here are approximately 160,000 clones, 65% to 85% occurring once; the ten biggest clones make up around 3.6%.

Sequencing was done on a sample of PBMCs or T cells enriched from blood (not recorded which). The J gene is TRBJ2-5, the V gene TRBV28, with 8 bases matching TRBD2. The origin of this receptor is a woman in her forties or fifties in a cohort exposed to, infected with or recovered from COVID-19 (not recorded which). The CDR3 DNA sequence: TGTGCCAGCAGTCCTGAGCACAAACTAGCGGCTCAAGAGACCCAGTACTTC. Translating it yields CASSPEHKLAAQETQYF. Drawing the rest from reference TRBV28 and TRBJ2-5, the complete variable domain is DVKVTQSSRYLVKRTGEKVFLECVQDMDHENMFWYRQDPGLGLRLIYFSYDVKMKEKGDIPEGYSVSREKKERFSLILESASTNQTSMYLCASSPEHKLAAQETQYFGPGTRLLVL.